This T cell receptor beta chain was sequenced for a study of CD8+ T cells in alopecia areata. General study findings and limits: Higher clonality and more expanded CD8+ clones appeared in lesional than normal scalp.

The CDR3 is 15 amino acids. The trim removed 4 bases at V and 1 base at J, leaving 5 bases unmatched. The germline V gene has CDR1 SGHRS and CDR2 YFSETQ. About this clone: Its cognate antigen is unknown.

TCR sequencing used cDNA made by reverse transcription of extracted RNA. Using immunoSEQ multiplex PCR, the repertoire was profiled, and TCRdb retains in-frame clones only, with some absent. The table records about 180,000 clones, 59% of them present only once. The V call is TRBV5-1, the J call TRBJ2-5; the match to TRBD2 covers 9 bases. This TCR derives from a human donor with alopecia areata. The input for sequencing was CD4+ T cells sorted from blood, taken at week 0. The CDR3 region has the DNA TGCGCCAGCAGCGAGGGGACTAGCCCCCAAGAGACCCAGTACTTC. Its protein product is CASSEGTSPQETQYF.